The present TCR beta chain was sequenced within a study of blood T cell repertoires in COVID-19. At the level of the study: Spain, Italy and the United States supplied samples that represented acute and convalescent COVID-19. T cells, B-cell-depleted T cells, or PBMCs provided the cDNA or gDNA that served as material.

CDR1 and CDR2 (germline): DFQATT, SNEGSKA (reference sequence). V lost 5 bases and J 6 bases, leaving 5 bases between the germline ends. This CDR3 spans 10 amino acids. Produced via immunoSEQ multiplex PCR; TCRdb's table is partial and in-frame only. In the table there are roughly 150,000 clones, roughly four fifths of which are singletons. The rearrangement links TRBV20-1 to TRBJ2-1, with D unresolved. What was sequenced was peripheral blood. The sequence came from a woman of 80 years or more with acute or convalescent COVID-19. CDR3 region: CSAHSNEQFF. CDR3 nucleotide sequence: TGCAGTGCTCATAGCAATGAGCAGTTCTTC.